This entry lists 23 T cell receptor beta chains sequenced from one sample in a study of blood T cell repertoires in COVID-19. Profiled with immunoSEQ multiplex PCR; TCRdb holds only in-frame clones, not every one. The data show tens of thousands of clones, 74% seen once. The specimen sequenced was peripheral blood. Every receptor here comes from a human donor with acute or convalescent COVID-19. The donor label of this sample is uncertain.

The rearrangement uses TRBV10-1 and TRBJ2-1; 11 positions match TRBD2. The germline gives CDR1 WNHNN, CDR2 SYGVQD (reference sequence). The CDR3 has 14 residues. J lost 8 bases, V lost 8 bases, and 8 bases had no gene match. The CDR3 region is CASSGLAGGYEQFF. The CDR3 bases are TGCGCCAGCTCAGGGCTAGCGGGGGGCTATGAGCAGTTCTTC.

This clone appeared once. The chain links TRBV28 to TRBJ1-5, with TRBD1 matching 11 bases. V was pared by 10 bases and J by 10 bases, with 9 bases of the junction left unmatched. The CDR3 contains 13 residues. Germline values: CDR1 MDHEN, CDR2 SYDVKM. This CDR3 is CATWDRGMGPQHF. CDR3 DNA sequence: TGTGCCACCTGGGACAGGGGGATGGGTCCCCAGCATTTT.

The CDR3 is CASSRAGREQYV. The CDR3 DNA reads as TGTGCCAGCAGCCGAGCGGGTAGAGAGCAGTACGTC. The chain employs TRBV6-1 and TRBJ2-7; D possibly corresponds to TRBD2 (6 bases). V shed 6 bases and J shed 7 bases, with 13 bases lying between them. The CDR3 covers 12 residues. Germline CDR1 reads MNHNS; CDR2 reads SASEGT.

This chain joins TRBV7-9 and TRBJ1-1; 9 nucleotides align to TRBD1. V trimming: 5 bases; J trimming: 3 bases; junction bases outside the gene matches: 4. This CDR3 has 14 amino acids. Germline loops: CDR1 SEHNR, CDR2 FQNEAQ (reference sequence). The DNA of the CDR3 is TGTGCCAGCAGCCTCGGACAGGGGCACACTGAAGCTTTCTTT. It translates to CASSLGQGHTEAFF.

This chain joins TRBV6-5 and TRBJ1-2, with TRBD1 matching 12 bases. J lost 4 bases, V lost 6 bases, and 6 bases had no gene match. Germline assignment: CDR1 MNHEY and CDR2 SVGAGI. This CDR3 is built from 15 residues. The CDR3 coding sequence is TGTGCCAGCAGCAAGGGGACAGGGGGCACCTATGGCTACACCTTC. This gives the protein CASSKGTGGTYGYTF.

V usage is TRBV5-1 and J usage is TRBJ2-5, with 10 bases aligning to TRBD2. V shed 5 bases and J 1 base; nucleotides not matched to a gene: 8. This CDR3 contains 16 residues. Germline V gives CDR1 SGHRS, CDR2 YFSETQ. CDR3 bases: TGCGCCAGCAGGCTGACTAGCGGGTACCGCCAAGAGACCCAGTACTTC. This encodes CASRLTSGYRQETQYF.

The genes are TRBV5-4 and TRBJ1-6; maybe TRBD1 (5 bases). Deletions cut 1 base from V and 8 bases from J, with 13 bases between. CDR3 size: 15 residues. Germline CDR1 and CDR2: SGHNT and YYREEE (reference sequence). The CDR3 is CASSLWGRRDSPLHF. The CDR3 DNA is TGTGCCAGCAGCTTGTGGGGTCGCAGGGATTCACCCCTCCACTTT.

The rearrangement uses TRBV6-6 and TRBJ2-2; the D gene is possibly TRBD1 (5 bases). This CDR3 spans 18 amino acids. The V gene's germline CDR1 is MNHNY and CDR2 SVGAGI (reference sequence). V lost 5 bases and J lost 2, with 21 bases in between. The CDR3 spells CASSPRPLTVTNTGELFF. In nucleotides, the CDR3 is TGTGCCAGCAGTCCCCGACCGTTGACAGTCACAAACACCGGGGAGCTGTTTTTT.

The chain joins TRBV13 to TRBJ2-1, with D unresolved. CDR1 and CDR2 (germline): PRHDT, FYEKMQ (reference sequence). V was trimmed by 2 bases and J by 10 bases, leaving 6 bases between them. CDR3 length: 11 residues. This CDR3 is CASSLQREQFF. CDR3 nucleotides: TGTGCCAGCAGCTTACAACGGGAGCAGTTCTTC. The variable domain in full, with the rest retrieved from reference TRBV13 and TRBJ2-1, is AAGVIQSPRHLIKEKRETATLKCYPIPRHDTVYWYQQGPGQDPQFLISFYEKMQSDKGSIPDRFSAQQFSDYHSELNMSSLELGDSALYFCASSLQREQFFGPGTRLTVL.

This clone was counted at least ten times. The chain recombines TRBV28 with TRBJ1-2; no reliable D call. The CDR3 consists of 12 residues. Trimming removed 9 bases at V and 4 bases at J, with 12 bases between. The germline V gene has CDR1 MDHEN and CDR2 SYDVKM. CDR3 protein: CASSGGIYGYTF. The CDR3 region has the DNA TGTGCCAGTTCCGGAGGGATCTATGGCTACACCTTC.

This sequence joins TRBV5-1 and TRBJ2-5; D might be TRBD2 (6 bases). Trimming removed 4 bases from V and 7 bases from J, with 23 bases in between. In germline, CDR1 is SGHRS, CDR2 YFSETQ. The CDR3 consists of 16 residues. CDR3: CASSRDGTDGLGTQYF. CDR3 bases: TGCGCCAGCAGCCGGGACGGGACTGATGGGTTGGGGACCCAGTACTTC. Using reference TRBV5-1 and TRBJ2-5 for the parts outside the CDR3, the full variable domain is KAGVTQTPRYLIKTRGQQVTLSCSPISGHRSVSWYQQTPGQGLQFLFEYFSETQRNKGNFPGRFSGRQFSNSRSEMNVSTLELGDSALYLCASSRDGTDGLGTQYFGPGTRLLVL.

V is TRBV12-3 or TRBV12-4 and J is TRBJ2-3; D is perhaps TRBD1 (6 bases). Trimming took off 6 bases at V and 8 bases at J, with 12 bases between the two ends. The CDR3 is 12 residues long. The CDR3 nucleotides read TGTGCCAGCAGCCCTGGACAGTTTACGCAGTATTTT. Translating gives CASSPGQFTQYF.

This chain connects TRBV6-6 to TRBJ1-6; D ambiguous. The V and J ends lost 6 bases and 5 bases respectively, with 11 bases between them. Germline-derived CDR1 and CDR2 are MNHNY and SVGAGI (reference sequence). The CDR3 is 14 residues long. In DNA, the CDR3 is TGTGCCAGCAGACGGGATTTTGATAATTCACCCCTCCACTTT. Amino acid sequence: CASRRDFDNSPLHF.

The rearrangement uses TRBV19 and TRBJ1-6; 9 positions match TRBD1. This CDR3 has 14 residues. The germline gives CDR1 LNHDA, CDR2 SQIVND (reference sequence). Trimming removed 7 bases from V and 10 bases from J; junction bases left unmatched: 8. As DNA, the CDR3 is TGTGCCAGTATGAGGACAGGGGAGGTATCACCCCTCCACTTT. It yields the protein CASMRTGEVSPLHF. Looking up the rest from reference TRBV19 and TRBJ1-6 gives the full variable domain: DGGITQSPKYLFRKEGQNVTLSCEQNLNHDAMYWYRQDPGQGLRLIYYSQIVNDFQKGDIAEGYSVSREKKESFPLTVTSAQKNPTAFYLCASMRTGEVSPLHFGNGTRLTVT.

The chain uses TRBV4-2 and TRBJ1-2; 11 bases are shared with TRBD1. CDR1 is LGHNA and CDR2 is YNFKEQ in the germline V gene. V lost 2 bases to trimming and J lost 4 bases; unmatched junction nucleotides: 6. The CDR3 is 16 residues long. This CDR3 reads CASSQIGTGGVYGYTF. In nucleotides, the CDR3 is TGTGCCAGCAGCCAAATCGGGACAGGGGGAGTCTATGGCTACACCTTC.

This clone was detected only once. The rearrangement uses TRBV10-3 and TRBJ1-2; maybe TRBD1 (5 bases). Per germline, CDR1 ENHRY and CDR2 SYGVKD. The CDR3 contains 15 residues. V shed 5 bases and J shed 8 bases, with 21 bases lying between them. The CDR3 region has the DNA TGTGCCATCAGTTCGGACGGAGATAGGGGTGAGGGCTACACCTTC. Residues: CAISSDGDRGEGYTF.

The V gene is TRBV11-2, the J gene TRBJ2-1, with D perhaps TRBD2 (5 bases). V lost 0 bases to trimming and J lost 10 bases, with 22 bases between them. CDR3 length equals 17 residues. Germline V lookup: CDR1 SGHAT, CDR2 FQNNGV. The chain's CDR3 is CASSLDDFVSGVREQFF. In DNA form, the CDR3 reads TGTGCCAGCAGCTTAGACGATTTTGTAAGCGGTGTTCGGGAGCAGTTCTTC.

The CDR3 spells CASSLTLGEQFF. The CDR3 region has the DNA TGTGCCAGCAGCTTAACGCTGGGCGAGCAGTTCTTC. The V and J genes are TRBV11-3 and TRBJ2-1, with D unclear. Trimming pared 2 bases from V and 10 bases from J, leaving 9 bases between. This CDR3 comprises 12 residues. Germline CDR1 and CDR2: SGHNT and YENEEA.

Only one count was recorded for this clone. The rearrangement links TRBV28 to TRBJ2-5, with TRBD2 matching 10 bases. Germline V gene lookup returns CDR1 MDHEN and CDR2 SYDVKM. V trimming: 2 bases; J trimming: 1 base; junction bases outside the gene matches: 7. This CDR3 has 17 residues. The CDR3 DNA is TGTGCCAGCAGTTTAGGGGTGGGGACTAGCGCCCAAGAGACCCAGTACTTC. Its translation: CASSLGVGTSAQETQYF.

For the CDR3, the DNA is TGTGCCAGCTCCCAGGATCAAATCGACGAGCAGTACGTC. This codes for CASSQDQIDEQYV. This chain connects TRBV18 to TRBJ2-7; D gene ambiguous. Germline V CDR1 and CDR2: KGHSH, LQKENI. V lost 6 bases, J lost 5 bases, and 14 bases lay in between. CDR3 length: 13 amino acids.

This chain connects TRBV5-6 to TRBJ2-3; the D is unclear. This CDR3 is 15 amino acids long. Germline V gene sequence: CDR1 SGHDT, CDR2 YYEEEE. Trimming left V 5 bases short and J 1 base short, with 14 bases between. CDR3 DNA: TGTGCCAGCAGTGGTCCTAGATTGGGCACAGATACGCAGTATTTT. Translation: CASSGPRLGTDTQYF.

The V and J genes are TRBV7-3 and TRBJ2-1, with 11 positions matching TRBD2. The V gene's germline CDR1 is SGHTA and CDR2 FQGTGA. The V segment lost 3 bases and the J segment 4 bases; nucleotides outside the gene matches: 8. This CDR3 comprises 17 residues. The CDR3 DNA reads as TGTGCCAGCAGCTTCCAGCCGGGACTAGCGGCATACAATGAGCAGTTCTTC. Translated, it gives CASSFQPGLAAYNEQFF.

J is TRBJ2-7 and V is TRBV11-2; TRBD1 is a possible D gene (6 bases). The length of the CDR3 is 13 residues. Germline CDR1 is SGHAT and CDR2 is FQNNGV. Trimming took 3 bases from V and 5 from J, leaving 11 bases between them. DNA for the CDR3: TGTGCCAGCAGCTTCTACTACAGGGACGAGCAGTACGTC. Its protein is CASSFYYRDEQYV.